This T cell receptor beta chain appears in the sequencing data of a study of molecular identifiers for immune sequencing clone quantification. Overall study findings and caveats: Shared barcodes on identical TCR molecules could underestimate the sizes of highly expanded clones.

This CDR3 contains 14 residues. V was trimmed by 2 bases and J by 10 bases, leaving 15 bases between them. Per the germline V gene, CDR1 is MGHRA and CDR2 is YSYEKL. TCRdb redid the calling of the PCR reads with MiXCR, one entry per CDR3 protein. The sample contains tens of thousands of distinct CDR3 sequences, approximately 25% of which appear only once. This clonotype was observed at least ten times. The antigen is not known. The gene calls are TRBV4-1 and TRBJ2-1, with D tentatively TRBD1 or TRBD2 (5 bases each). The TCR comes from a human donor in good health. Some libraries in this study had Jurkat cell RNA spiked in. Sequenced: naive CD8+ T cells from blood, with Jurkat cell RNA spiked in. Subset noted: FACS-sorted CD8+CD4-CCR7+CD45RA+ naive T cells. The CDR3 DNA reads as TGCGCCAGCAGCCAACCATCGACGGGGCACGAGCAGTTCTTC. Encoded protein: CASSQPSTGHEQFF.